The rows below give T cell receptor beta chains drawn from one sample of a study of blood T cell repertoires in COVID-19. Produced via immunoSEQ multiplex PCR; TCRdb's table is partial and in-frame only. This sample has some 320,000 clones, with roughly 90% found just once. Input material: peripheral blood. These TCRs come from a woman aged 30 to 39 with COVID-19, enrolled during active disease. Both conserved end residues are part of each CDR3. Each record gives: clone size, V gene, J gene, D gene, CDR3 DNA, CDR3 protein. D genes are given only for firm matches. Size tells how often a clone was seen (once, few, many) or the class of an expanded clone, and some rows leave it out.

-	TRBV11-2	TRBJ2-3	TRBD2	TGTGCCAGCAGCCCCAGGACTAGCGGGGGGGCGGGAGATACGCAGTATTTT	CASSPRTSGGAGDTQYF
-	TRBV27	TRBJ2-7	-	TGTGCCAGCAGCCTTATAAAGGGGGTCCACGAGCAGTACTTC	CASSLIKGVHEQYF
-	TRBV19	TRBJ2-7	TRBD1	TGTGCCTCAACCCCAACAGGGGGCATTTACGAGCAGTACTTC	CASTPTGGIYEQYF
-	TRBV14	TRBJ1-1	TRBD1	TGTGCCAGCAGCCGACAGGGGTACACTGAAGCTTTCTTT	CASSRQGYTEAFF
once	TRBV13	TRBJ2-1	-	TGTGCCAGCAGCTCCTACCTAGCTCAGGCTGAGCAGTTCTTC	CASSSYLAQAEQFF
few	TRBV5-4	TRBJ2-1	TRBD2	TGTGCCAGCAGCCCGGGAGGACTAGCGGGGGTCGATGAGCAGTTCTTC	CASSPGGLAGVDEQFF
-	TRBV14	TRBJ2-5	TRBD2	TGTGCCAGCAGCCAAGAAAGGACGGGACTAGCGGGGGCCGAGTACCAAGAGACCCAGTACTTC	CASSQERTGLAGAEYQETQYF
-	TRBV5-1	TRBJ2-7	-	TGCGCCAGCAGCTACGCCGTTTTTGACACGGGAAAGACCTACGAGCAGTACTTC	CASSYAVFDTGKTYEQYF
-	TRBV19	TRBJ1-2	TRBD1	TGTGCCAGTAGTCTTGGACAGGGTCAGTATGGCTACACCTTC	CASSLGQGQYGYTF
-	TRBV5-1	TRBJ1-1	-	TGCGCCAGCAGCCTGGGGGGGACATACACTGAAGCTTTCTTT	CASSLGGTYTEAFF
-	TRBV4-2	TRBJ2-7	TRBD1	TGTGCCAGCAGCCAAGGGGCCGGACGGACAGGGGGCAAAGGGCAGTACTTC	CASSQGAGRTGGKGQYF
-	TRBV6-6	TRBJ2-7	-	TGTGCCAGCAGTCCACAACAGGATTTCGCCTACGAGCAGTACTTC	CASSPQQDFAYEQYF
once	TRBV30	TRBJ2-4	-	TGTGCTGTGGAGCGGCCTTCCGAAGCCAAAAACATTCAGTACTTC	CAVERPSEAKNIQYF
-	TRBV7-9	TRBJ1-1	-	TGTGCCAGCAGCTTAGGAGGACAGCCGAACACTGAAGCTTTCTTT	CASSLGGQPNTEAFF
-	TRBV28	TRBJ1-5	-	TGTGCCAGCAGCAGGGGATTAAGGAATCAGCCCCAGCATTTT	CASSRGLRNQPQHF
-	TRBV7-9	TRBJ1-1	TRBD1	TGTGCCAGCCTCGATACCGGGACAGGGTCTCCGAACACTGAAGCTTTCTTT	CASLDTGTGSPNTEAFF
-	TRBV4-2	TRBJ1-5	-	TGTGCCAGCAGCCAAGGTCGGGAAAGCCAGCCCCAGCATTTT	CASSQGRESQPQHF
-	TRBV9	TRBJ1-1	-	TGTGCCAGCAGCGTAGGAGGGAAGACTGAAGCTTTCTTT	CASSVGGKTEAFF
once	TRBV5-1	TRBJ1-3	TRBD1	TGCGCCAGCAGTTGGAACTCAGGGGGAGGAAACACCATATATTTT	CASSWNSGGGNTIYF
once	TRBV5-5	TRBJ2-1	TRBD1	TGTGCCAGCAGCTGGGATTACAGGGGGCGGCGGTCCAATGAGCAGTTCTTC	CASSWDYRGRRSNEQFF
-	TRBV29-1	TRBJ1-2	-	TGCAGTGGCTTCGGTGGAGGCTATGGCTACACCTTC	CSGFGGGYGYTF